This T cell receptor beta chain emerged from a study of OX40 agonist ivuxolimab in advanced cancers. Study-wide context: A male proportion of 82.7% was recorded, with mean age about 54 years and range about 23 to 90.

Sequencing used immunoSEQ multiplex PCR; TCRdb keeps in-frame clones, though not all of them. The sample has around 50,000 clones; 87% are singletons. The germline gives CDR1 SGHRS, CDR2 YFSETQ. CDR3 length: 14 residues. Trimming removed 4 bases at V and 6 bases at J, with 14 bases between. Points from the study as a whole: Fewer expanded clones were found on average in CD4+ than in CD8+ T cells. No antigen was identified for the clonally expanded peripheral T cells.

Regarding this clone: Its matching antigen is unknown.

Sequenced here: CD4+ or CD8+ T cells sorted from blood, sampled in a trial of the OX40 agonist ivuxolimab. The J gene is TRBJ2-1, the V gene TRBV5-1; the D gene is possibly TRBD1 (6 bases). The source is an adult with an advanced solid tumor such as melanoma, head and neck, liver or kidney cancer. Here the CDR3 DNA reads TGCGCCAGCAGCCCGGGACAACAGACCAATGAGCAGTTCTTC. Translated: CASSPGQQTNEQFF.